This TCR beta chain appears in the sequencing data of a study of cytomegalovirus exposure and HLA in healthy donors. Study-level findings and limits: Cytomegalovirus status, reportedly, was diagnosed with high specificity and sensitivity by the classifier.

A single count supports this clone. Antigen unknown. PCR amplification relied on 60 Vbeta primers (plus 13 Jbeta primers). Sequencing used immunoSEQ multiplex PCR; TCRdb keeps in-frame clones, though not all of them. The sample consists of approximately 100,000 clones, roughly 71% of them appearing once. V shed 7 bases and J 7 bases; nucleotides not matched to a gene: 5. Germline CDR1 is GTSNPN and CDR2 is SVGIG (reference sequence). The CDR3 spans 13 residues. The source of this sequence is a woman between 40 and 50 years old in good health and CMV-seronegative. The chain combines TRBV30 with TRBJ2-1, with 12 bases that match TRBD2. Sequencing input: PBMCs. The CDR3 nucleotides are TGTGCCTCCACTAGCGGGGGGATAAATGAGCAGTTCTTC. Its protein is CASTSGGINEQFF.